The 2 T cell receptor beta chains listed next were all sequenced from one sample in a study of cytomegalovirus exposure and HLA in healthy donors. The repertoire was sequenced with immunoSEQ multiplex PCR; TCRdb's copy has only in-frame clones and lacks some. This sample yields 100,000 to 150,000 clones, of which around 94% are seen a single time; 1% to 1.5% belongs to the top ten. What was sequenced was PBMCs. These receptor sequences come from a young woman in good health and CMV-seronegative.

This clone appeared a few times. This rearrangement joins TRBV7-2 to TRBJ2-2; weak D call: TRBD2 (7 bases). Looked up from germline, CDR1 is SGHTA and CDR2 is FQGNSA. CDR3 length: 16 residues. Trimming shortened V by 5 bases and J by 4 bases, and 17 bases separated the two germline ends. The chain's CDR3 is CASSQMGGQGTGELFF. The CDR3 bases are TGTGCCAGCAGCCAAATGGGGGGGCAGGGCACCGGGGAGCTGTTTTTT. The variable domain in full, completed from reference TRBV7-2 and TRBJ2-2, reads GAGVSQSPSNKVTEKGKDVELRCDPISGHTALYWYRQSLGQGLEFLIYFQGNSAPDKSGLPSDRFSAERTGGSVSTLTIQRTQQEDSAVYLCASSQMGGQGTGELFFGEGSRLTVL.

The V and J genes are TRBV7-8 and TRBJ2-7; 7 bases are a match to TRBD1. The CDR3 is 17 amino acids. J was trimmed by 0 bases and V by 5 bases; bases with no gene match: 13. Germline CDR1 reads SGHVS; CDR2 reads FQNEAQ. The DNA of the CDR3 is TGTGCCAGCAGCCCACTGACAGGGAGAGGGAGCTCCTACGAGCAGTACTTC. Translated, it gives CASSPLTGRGSSYEQYF.